This TCR beta chain was recovered during a study of shared clonotypes between healthy human individuals. Repertoires were generated with immunoSEQ multiplex PCR, while TCRdb's copy carries only in-frame clones and drops some. The sample records a few million clones, 93% being singletons. In regard to this clone: Its target is unknown. The germline gene is not matched at one end of the junction; a read error may be the cause.

It was into CD45RA+ naive and CD45RA-negative memory subsets that the CD4+ cells were split. Study-level results: Memory subsets generally showed lower estimated richness than naive subsets.

Germline CDR1 is MNHEY and CDR2 is SVGAGI. The CDR3 is 13 amino acids. The chain joins TRBV6-5 to TRBJ1-1; D gene ambiguous. The origin of this receptor is a man younger than 35 in good health. Some clones in this sample may be carry-over from other donors' samples. Sequenced input: naive CD4+ T cells from PBMCs. Specified subset: CD45RA+ positively selected. CDR3 in amino acids: CATSKQVNTEAFF. The CDR3 DNA sequence: TGTGCCACCAGTAAGCAGGTGAACACTGAAGCTTTCTTT.